The present TCR beta chain was sequenced within a study of blood T cell repertoires in COVID-19. Study at large: There were acute and convalescent COVID-19 samples, and they came from the United States, Italy and Spain.

The trim removed 5 bases at V and 5 bases at J, leaving 3 bases unmatched. The CDR3 extends over 13 amino acids. CDR1 and CDR2 from the germline V gene are SQVTM and ANQGSEA. The method was immunoSEQ multiplex PCR; TCRdb's version includes in-frame clones alone and lacks a portion of them. In the table there are 100,000 to 150,000 clones, about 91% of which are singletons. The V gene is TRBV29-1, the J gene TRBJ1-5; TRBD1 agrees at 10 bases. The sequenced sample consisted of peripheral blood. The TCR was taken from a man aged 50 or older with acute or convalescent COVID-19. This CDR3 reads CSVRDRGDQPQHF. The CDR3 coding sequence is TGCAGCGTTAGGGACAGGGGCGATCAGCCCCAGCATTTT.